Only a few counts were recorded for the clone carrying this TCR beta chain. Its antigen is still unknown. The study included ophthalmopathy patients with Clinical Activity Score at least 3, NOSPECS grade at least 4 and duration under 3 months. Every diagnosis used clinical symptoms, serum thyroxine and TRAb, thyroid ultrasound and orbital computed tomography. 9 to 10 ml fresh peripheral blood yielded the PBMCs. Regions amplified from RNA transcripts were the TCR beta CDR3 regions. First-round RT-PCR of the TCR CDR3 relied on the HTBI primer set. TCRdb fed the multiplex PCR reads into MiXCR, producing one record per CDR3 protein. The data show 500,000 or so distinct CDR3 sequences, 17% seen once. This specimen comes from a study of T cells in Graves' hyperthyroidism and ophthalmopathy. Study-wide results and caveats: Ophthalmopathy could be told apart from stable hyperthyroidism with a 13 V-J model.

The sample was blood. The clonotype originates from a young woman with Graves' ophthalmopathy.

CDR3 nucleotides: TGTGCCAGCAGTATGGGAGAACAGAGAGCTTTCTTT. Translation gives CASSMGEQRAFF. The V gene is TRBV11-1, the J gene TRBJ1-1; D is unclear. The CDR3 covers 12 residues. The V end lost 6 bases, the J end lost 10 bases, and 15 bases lay between the germline ends. Germline V gene sequence: CDR1 SGHAT, CDR2 FQDESV (reference sequence).